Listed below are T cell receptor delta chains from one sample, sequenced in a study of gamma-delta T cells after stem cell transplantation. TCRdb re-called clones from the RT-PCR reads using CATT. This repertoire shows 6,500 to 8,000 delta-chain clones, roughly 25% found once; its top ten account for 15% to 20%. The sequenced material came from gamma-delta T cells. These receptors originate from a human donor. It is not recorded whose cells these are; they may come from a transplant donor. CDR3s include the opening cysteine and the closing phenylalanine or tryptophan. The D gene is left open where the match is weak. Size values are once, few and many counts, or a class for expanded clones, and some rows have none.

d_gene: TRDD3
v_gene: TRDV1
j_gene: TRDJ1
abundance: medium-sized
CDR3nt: TGTGCTCTTGGGGAACTATCCGAGCTGGGGGATTCAAAACTCATCTTT
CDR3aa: CALGELSELGDSKLIF

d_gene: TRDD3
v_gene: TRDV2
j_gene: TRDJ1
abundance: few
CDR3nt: TGTGCCTGTGACGCGGCCTTCGGAGTGCTGGGGGATGATGGAACCGATAAACTCATCTTT
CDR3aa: CACDAAFGVLGDDGTDKLIF

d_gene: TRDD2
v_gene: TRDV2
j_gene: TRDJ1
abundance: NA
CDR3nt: TGTGCCTGTGACACCGTGGATTCCTTCCTAAGATGGGATAATCTGAGGACCGATAAACTCATCTTT
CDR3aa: CACDTVDSFLRWDNLRTDKLIF

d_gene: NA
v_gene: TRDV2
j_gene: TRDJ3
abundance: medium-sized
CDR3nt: TGTGCCTGTGACTCCCCGGTGCCGGCCTGGGACACCCGACAGATGTTTTTC
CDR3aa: CACDSPVPAWDTRQMFF

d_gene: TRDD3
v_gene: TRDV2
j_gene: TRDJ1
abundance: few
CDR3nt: TGTGCCTGTGACAGAGTCCCTACTGGGGGATACATGGGTCATCCCCAAGATAAACTCATCTTT
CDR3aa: CACDRVPTGGYMGHPQDKLIF

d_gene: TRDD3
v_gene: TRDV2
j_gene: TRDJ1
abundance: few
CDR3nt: TGTGCCTGTGACACCGTGGGGACCCCTGGGGGTCCCTCACCATTCACCGATAAACTCATCTTT
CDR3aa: CACDTVGTPGGPSPFTDKLIF

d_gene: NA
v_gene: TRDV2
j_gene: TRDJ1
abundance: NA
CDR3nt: TGTGCCTGTGACACCCCTTGGCTTGGGATGTACACCGATAAACTCATCTTT
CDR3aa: CACDTPWLGMYTDKLIF

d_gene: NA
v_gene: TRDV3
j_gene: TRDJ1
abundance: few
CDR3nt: TGTGCCTTTAGACGGGGAGGGACGTACACCGATAAACTCATCTTT
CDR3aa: CAFRRGGTYTDKLIF

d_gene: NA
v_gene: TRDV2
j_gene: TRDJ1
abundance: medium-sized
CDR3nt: TGTGCCTGTGACACTATGGGGGCTAACACCGATAAACTCATCTTT
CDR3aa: CACDTMGANTDKLIF

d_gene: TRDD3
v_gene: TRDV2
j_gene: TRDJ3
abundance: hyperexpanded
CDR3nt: TGTGCCTGTGACATCGTACTGGGGGATACAGACTCCTGGGACACCCGACAGATGTTTTTC
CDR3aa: CACDIVLGDTDSWDTRQMFF

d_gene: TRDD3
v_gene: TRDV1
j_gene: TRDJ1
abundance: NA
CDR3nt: TGTGCTCTTGGGGGGACACATTGGGTTCCCGGCCTGGGCCTGGGGGATACACACGTGGACACCGATAAACTCATCTTT
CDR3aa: CALGGTHWVPGLGLGDTHVDTDKLIF

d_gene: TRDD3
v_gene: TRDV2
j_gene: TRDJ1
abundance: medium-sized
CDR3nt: TGTGCCTGTGACACCGTTCGGCTGGGGGATACGCTCACCGATAAACTCATCTTT
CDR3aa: CACDTVRLGDTLTDKLIF

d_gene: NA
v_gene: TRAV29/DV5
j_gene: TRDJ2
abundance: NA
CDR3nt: TGTGCAGCCCTTACAGCACAACTCTTCTTT
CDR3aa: CAALTAQLFF

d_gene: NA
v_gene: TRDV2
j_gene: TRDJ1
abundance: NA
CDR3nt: TGTGCCTGTGACACTCTTGCGGTCAAGCCCTACACCGATAAACTCATCTTT
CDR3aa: CACDTLAVKPYTDKLIF

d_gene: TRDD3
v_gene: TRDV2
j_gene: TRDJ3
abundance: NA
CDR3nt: TGTGCCTGTGACACCCTACTGGGGGATACGCAACCCAGAAACTCCTGGGACACCCGACAGATGTTTTTC
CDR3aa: CACDTLLGDTQPRNSWDTRQMFF

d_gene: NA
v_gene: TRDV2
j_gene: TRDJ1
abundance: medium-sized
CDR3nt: TGTGCCTGTGACACGGTACAGTACACCGATAAACTCATCTTT
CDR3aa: CACDTVQYTDKLIF

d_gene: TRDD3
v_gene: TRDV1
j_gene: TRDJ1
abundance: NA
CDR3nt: TGTGCTCTTGGGGAAGGACCATGGTGGGGGACAGACACCGATAAACTCATCTTT
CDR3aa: CALGEGPWWGTDTDKLIF